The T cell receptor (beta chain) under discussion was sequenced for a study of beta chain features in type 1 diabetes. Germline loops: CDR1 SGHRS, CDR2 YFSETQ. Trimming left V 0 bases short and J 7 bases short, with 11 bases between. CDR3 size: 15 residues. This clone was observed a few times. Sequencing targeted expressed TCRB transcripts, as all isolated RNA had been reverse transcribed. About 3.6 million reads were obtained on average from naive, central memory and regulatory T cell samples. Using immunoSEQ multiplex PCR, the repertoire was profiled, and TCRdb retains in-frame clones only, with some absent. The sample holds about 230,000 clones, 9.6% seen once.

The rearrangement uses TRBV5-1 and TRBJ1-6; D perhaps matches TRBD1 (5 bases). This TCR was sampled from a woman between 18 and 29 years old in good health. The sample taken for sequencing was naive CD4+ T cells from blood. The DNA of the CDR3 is TGCGCCAGCAGCTTGGAAGCGGGGGGAAATTCACCCCTCCACTTT. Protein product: CASSLEAGGNSPLHF.